This T cell receptor beta chain was identified during a study of Ad26.COV2.S vaccination and SARS-CoV-2 variants. Whole-study findings and limits: Measures of TCR breadth and depth may have fallen short of total T cell responses. Spike-specific TCR breadth in vaccine recipients exceeded that seen in placebo recipients. Reported findings describe substantial breadth in spike-specific CD8+ and CD4+ T cell responses following vaccination. Whether participants received vaccine or placebo, their non-spike TCR breadth was similar.

V lost 3 bases, J lost 5 bases, and 3 bases stayed unmatched. Germline-derived CDR1 and CDR2 are MNHEY and SMNVEV (reference sequence). CDR3 length: 14 amino acids. The count of this clone is one. Its specificity is not known. Assay used: immunoSEQ multiplex PCR; TCRdb lists only in-frame clones, some missing. The repertoire consists of roughly 380,000 clones, with about 91% occurring once and the leading ten covering 3.9%. Here the sequenced sample was peripheral blood, taken after recovery from COVID-19. The gene calls are TRBV27 and TRBJ1-2; 10 nucleotides line up with TRBD1. The clonotype was recovered from a human donor who had recovered from COVID-19. CDR3 sequence: CASSFAGQGYGYTF. As DNA, the CDR3 is TGTGCCAGCAGTTTTGCGGGACAGGGGTATGGCTACACCTTC.